These T cell receptor beta chains were read from a single sample in a study of OX40 agonist ivuxolimab in advanced cancers. TCRdb's copy holds only in-frame clones and misses some; the assay was immunoSEQ multiplex PCR. In the table there are about 77,000 clones, approximately 83% of which are singletons. Sequenced material: CD4+ or CD8+ T cells sorted from blood, taken in a trial of the OX40 agonist ivuxolimab. These receptors were taken from an adult with an advanced solid tumor such as melanoma, head and neck, liver or kidney cancer. The CDR3 runs from the conserved cysteine through the conserved F or W. The D gene is left open where the match is weak. Clone size, where shown, is once, few, many, or a class for clones that have expanded.

V gene: TRBV4-1; CDR3 length: 17; J gene: TRBJ2-3; clone size: -; D gene: TRBD2; CDR3 DNA: TGCGCCAGCAGCCTTCTCCCCCCCGGGGGGGAGGTAGATACGCAGTATTTT; CDR3 protein: CASSLLPPGGEVDTQYF
V gene: TRBV9; CDR3 length: 17; J gene: TRBJ2-2; clone size: -; D gene: TRBD2; CDR3 DNA: TGTGCCAGCAGCTCCCCGGGCGGGGGACGGAACACCGGGGAGCTGTTTTTT; CDR3 protein: CASSSPGGGRNTGELFF
V gene: TRBV7-2; CDR3 length: 13; J gene: TRBJ1-3; clone size: once; D gene: -; CDR3 DNA: TGTGCCAGCAGCTTAGCGTCAGGAAACACCATATATTTT; CDR3 protein: CASSLASGNTIYF
V gene: TRBV18; CDR3 length: 15; J gene: TRBJ1-1; clone size: -; D gene: -; CDR3 DNA: TGTGCCAGCTCACCACCGGCAGGCGCGAACACTGAAGCTTTCTTT; CDR3 protein: CASSPPAGANTEAFF
V gene: TRBV7-2; CDR3 length: 15; J gene: TRBJ2-3; clone size: -; D gene: TRBD2; CDR3 DNA: TGTGCCAGCAGCTTACTCGGGACTAGGGGGGATACGCAGTATTTT; CDR3 protein: CASSLLGTRGDTQYF
V gene: TRBV4-1; CDR3 length: 15; J gene: TRBJ2-5; clone size: -; D gene: -; CDR3 DNA: TGCGCCAGCAGCCAAGATCGGACTTACCAAGAGACCCAGTACTTC; CDR3 protein: CASSQDRTYQETQYF
V gene: TRBV18; CDR3 length: 14; J gene: TRBJ2-1; clone size: -; D gene: -; CDR3 DNA: TGTGCCAGCTCGGCCTGGACGCGGGACAATGAGCAGTTCTTC; CDR3 protein: CASSAWTRDNEQFF
V gene: TRBV5-6; CDR3 length: 15; J gene: TRBJ1-5; clone size: -; D gene: TRBD1; CDR3 DNA: TGTGCCAGCAGCCGGGACAGGGGGGCCGGTCAGCCCCAGCATTTT; CDR3 protein: CASSRDRGAGQPQHF
V gene: TRBV5-4; CDR3 length: 15; J gene: TRBJ1-1; clone size: -; D gene: -; CDR3 DNA: TGTGCCAGCAGCTTGGGCGGAGGTAAGAACACTGAAGCTTTCTTT; CDR3 protein: CASSLGGGKNTEAFF
V gene: TRBV5-1; CDR3 length: 15; J gene: TRBJ2-5; clone size: -; D gene: -; CDR3 DNA: TGCGCCAGCAGCTTGGGCAGCCAAATAGGGGAGACCCAGTACTTC; CDR3 protein: CASSLGSQIGETQYF
V gene: TRBV4-3; CDR3 length: 16; J gene: TRBJ2-1; clone size: -; D gene: -; CDR3 DNA: TGCGCCAGCAGCCCCCGAAAAAAGTCGGATTCGAATGAGCAGTTCTTC; CDR3 protein: CASSPRKKSDSNEQFF
V gene: TRBV5-1; CDR3 length: 16; J gene: TRBJ2-5; clone size: -; D gene: -; CDR3 DNA: TGCGCCAGCAGTCGAGGGTATGGAGACCTCCAAGAGACCCAGTACTTC; CDR3 protein: CASSRGYGDLQETQYF
V gene: TRBV9; CDR3 length: 14; J gene: TRBJ2-2; clone size: -; D gene: -; CDR3 DNA: TGTGCCAGCACCCCTCCCGGGCTACCGGGGGAGCTGTTTTTT; CDR3 protein: CASTPPGLPGELFF
V gene: TRBV27; CDR3 length: 15; J gene: TRBJ1-1; clone size: -; D gene: TRBD1; CDR3 DNA: TGTGCCAGCAGTTTTTCCGGGACAGTAAACACTGAAGCTTTCTTT; CDR3 protein: CASSFSGTVNTEAFF
V gene: TRBV11-2; CDR3 length: 12; J gene: TRBJ2-3; clone size: -; D gene: -; CDR3 DNA: TGTGCCAGCACCGACGGTACAGATACGCAGTATTTT; CDR3 protein: CASTDGTDTQYF
V gene: TRBV5-4; CDR3 length: 13; J gene: TRBJ1-1; clone size: -; D gene: -; CDR3 DNA: TGTGCCAGCAGCGAGGCAGAGAACACTGAAGCTTTCTTT; CDR3 protein: CASSEAENTEAFF
V gene: TRBV11-2; CDR3 length: 17; J gene: TRBJ1-1; clone size: -; D gene: -; CDR3 DNA: TGTGCCAGCAACCTAGGTCGGGGAAGAACCTTGAACACTGAAGCTTTCTTT; CDR3 protein: CASNLGRGRTLNTEAFF
V gene: TRBV4-3; CDR3 length: 14; J gene: TRBJ1-2; clone size: -; D gene: -; CDR3 DNA: TGCGCCAGCAGCCAAGATAATCGGCAGGGAGGCTACACCTTC; CDR3 protein: CASSQDNRQGGYTF
V gene: TRBV7-8; CDR3 length: 15; J gene: TRBJ2-6; clone size: -; D gene: -; CDR3 DNA: TGTGCCAGCAGCCTCCAGGGACTTGGGGCCAACGTCCTGACTTTC; CDR3 protein: CASSLQGLGANVLTF
V gene: TRBV5-1; CDR3 length: 16; J gene: TRBJ2-5; clone size: -; D gene: TRBD1; CDR3 DNA: TGCGCCAGCAGCAGGGCGCCAGGACAGGGGTTAGAGACCCAGTACTTC; CDR3 protein: CASSRAPGQGLETQYF
V gene: TRBV19; CDR3 length: 16; J gene: TRBJ2-2; clone size: -; D gene: -; CDR3 DNA: TGTGCCAGTAGTATTTTGGCAGGGCGGAACACCGGGGAGCTGTTTTTT; CDR3 protein: CASSILAGRNTGELFF
V gene: TRBV10-3; CDR3 length: 15; J gene: TRBJ2-7; clone size: -; D gene: TRBD2; CDR3 DNA: TGTGCCATCAGTGAGTCGAAAGGGGAGGGCGACGAGCAGTACTTC; CDR3 protein: CAISESKGEGDEQYF
V gene: TRBV4-3; CDR3 length: 15; J gene: TRBJ2-2; clone size: once; D gene: -; CDR3 DNA: TGCGCCAGCAGCCAAGGGGCAGTGGCCGGCGGGGAGCTGTTTTTT; CDR3 protein: CASSQGAVAGGELFF
V gene: TRBV23-1; CDR3 length: 17; J gene: TRBJ1-2; clone size: once; D gene: -; CDR3 DNA: TGCGCCAGCAGTCAATGTGCTCGGACCTGGGTTAACTATGGCTACACCTTC; CDR3 protein: CASSQCARTWVNYGYTF
V gene: TRBV7-9; CDR3 length: 17; J gene: TRBJ1-6; clone size: -; D gene: -; CDR3 DNA: TGTGCCAGCAGCATGGCGGGGGATCCTCTTTATAATTCACCCCTCCACTTT; CDR3 protein: CASSMAGDPLYNSPLHF
V gene: TRBV11-3; CDR3 length: 14; J gene: TRBJ2-3; clone size: -; D gene: TRBD2; CDR3 DNA: TGTGCCAGCAGCTTGGGGGGGAGCACAGATACGCAGTATTTT; CDR3 protein: CASSLGGSTDTQYF
V gene: TRBV5-5; CDR3 length: 15; J gene: TRBJ2-5; clone size: -; D gene: TRBD1; CDR3 DNA: TGTGCCAGCAGCTCAATAGGACAGGGGAAAGAGACCCAGTACTTC; CDR3 protein: CASSSIGQGKETQYF
V gene: TRBV9; CDR3 length: 16; J gene: TRBJ2-3; clone size: -; D gene: -; CDR3 DNA: TGTGCCAGCAGCGCCGGGGGGCCGAAAACCACAGATACGCAGTATTTT; CDR3 protein: CASSAGGPKTTDTQYF
V gene: TRBV7-9; CDR3 length: 15; J gene: TRBJ2-3; clone size: -; D gene: TRBD1; CDR3 DNA: TGTGCCAGCAGCTCGGACAGGGGGCTCACAGATACGCAGTATTTT; CDR3 protein: CASSSDRGLTDTQYF
V gene: TRBV6-1; CDR3 length: 15; J gene: TRBJ2-1; clone size: -; D gene: TRBD1; CDR3 DNA: TGTGCCAGCAGTGATAACAGGGGGTTTATAGATGAGCAGTTCTTC; CDR3 protein: CASSDNRGFIDEQFF
V gene: TRBV7-3; CDR3 length: 14; J gene: TRBJ1-6; clone size: -; D gene: -; CDR3 DNA: TGTGCCAGCAGCTTAACGGGTAAAGATTCACCCCTCCACTTT; CDR3 protein: CASSLTGKDSPLHF
V gene: TRBV6-5; CDR3 length: 11; J gene: TRBJ2-1; clone size: -; D gene: -; CDR3 DNA: TGTGCCAGCAGCATCAACAATGAGCAGTTCTTC; CDR3 protein: CASSINNEQFF
V gene: TRBV9; CDR3 length: 17; J gene: TRBJ2-3; clone size: -; D gene: -; CDR3 DNA: TGTGCCAGCAGCGGCCCATATATTTTTCCAAGCACAGATACGCAGTATTTT; CDR3 protein: CASSGPYIFPSTDTQYF
V gene: TRBV6-1; CDR3 length: 15; J gene: TRBJ2-5; clone size: -; D gene: TRBD1; CDR3 DNA: TGTGCCAGCAGTGAAATGGGACAGGGACAAGAGACCCAGTACTTC; CDR3 protein: CASSEMGQGQETQYF